This paragraph reports one T cell receptor beta chain. This specimen belongs to a study of blood T cell repertoires in COVID-19. Profiled with immunoSEQ multiplex PCR; TCRdb holds only in-frame clones, not every one. The sample yields roughly 310,000 clones, under 90% seen once. The CDR3 is 20 residues long. CDR1 is MNHEY and CDR2 is SVGEGT in the germline V gene. V dropped 0 bases and J dropped 1; count of bases not matched to a gene: 12. Sequencing used peripheral blood. The genes are TRBV6-2 or TRBV6-3 and TRBJ2-1, with 10 bases that match TRBD2. The sequence came from a woman aged 25 to 39 with COVID-19, enrolled during active disease. The CDR3 sequence: CASSYSLGSGRASSYNEQFF. The CDR3 nucleotides read TGTGCCAGCAGTTACTCGCTGGGGAGCGGGAGGGCCTCATCCTACAATGAGCAGTTCTTC.